The rows below give T cell receptor beta chains drawn from one sample of a study of blood T cell repertoires in COVID-19. This table comes from immunoSEQ multiplex PCR, and its TCRdb copy is limited to in-frame clones, with some not included. The table has approximately 250,000 clones, around 89% seen once; the top ten hold around 4%. The sequencing input was PBMCs or T cells enriched from blood (not recorded which). These TCRs come from a woman aged 25 to 39 who had recovered from COVID-19. The CDR3 runs from the conserved cysteine through the conserved F or W. A D gene is named only where the DNA matches it firmly. Rows give clone size only sometimes, using once, few, many, or a class for an expanded clone.

j_call d_call clone_size v_call cdr3_nt cdr3_aa
TRBJ2-4 . . TRBV24-1 TGTGCCACCAGTAGTCCCGGGGAGTACTTC CATSSPGEYF
TRBJ1-2 . . TRBV9 TGTGCCAGCAGCGTAGTGGGCGGTCCAGGGGGCTACACCTTC CASSVVGGPGGYTF
TRBJ2-1 TRBD2 once TRBV10-3 TGTGCCATCAGTGAGGGTCTAGCGGTATCCTACAATGAGCAGTTCTTC CAISEGLAVSYNEQFF
TRBJ1-3 . . TRBV2 TGTGCCAGCAGTGGTTACAGGGCACCTGGAAACACCATATATTTT CASSGYRAPGNTIYF
TRBJ1-1 TRBD1 . TRBV28 TGTGCCAGCAGGCGACAGGGACAGAACACTGAAGCTTTCTTT CASRRQGQNTEAFF
TRBJ2-1 TRBD2 . TRBV5-1 TGCGCCAGCAGCTTGGAACTAGCGGGAGGTAGGGATGAGCAGTTCTTC CASSLELAGGRDEQFF
TRBJ1-6 TRBD1 . TRBV19 TGTGCCAGTAGTATAGATTGGAGGACAGGTCATAATTCACCCCTCCACTTT CASSIDWRTGHNSPLHF
TRBJ1-5 . . TRBV28 TGTGCCAGCAGTTTCAGACGACAAACCGTCCAGCCCCAGCATTTT CASSFRRQTVQPQHF
TRBJ1-4 TRBD1 . TRBV29-1 TGCAGCGTTGGGTCGGCAGGGGGGGAAAAACTGTTTTTT CSVGSAGGEKLFF
TRBJ2-1 TRBD1 once TRBV5-8 TGTGCCAGCAGCTTGGAGGGGGCGCATGGGGGTGAGCAGTTCTTC CASSLEGAHGGEQFF
TRBJ1-1 TRBD1 . TRBV24-1 TGTGCCACCAGTGATAGGGACAGACACACTGAAGCTTTCTTT CATSDRDRHTEAFF
TRBJ1-1 . . TRBV5-1 TGCGCCAGCAGCTTGCTGGCAGGGGCGTTGAACACTGAAGCTTTCTTT CASSLLAGALNTEAFF
TRBJ2-7 . . TRBV5-1 TGCGCCAGCAGCTTGGGCGGGAAGACCTACGAGCAGTACTTC CASSLGGKTYEQYF
TRBJ2-2 . few TRBV30 TGTGCCTGGAGCGCGTTCGCGAACACCGGGGAGCTGTTTTTT CAWSAFANTGELFF
TRBJ2-3 TRBD2 . TRBV11-2 TGTGCCAGCAGCCTCCGTCACGCTCTAGCGGGAGAGGCAGATACGCAGTATTTT CASSLRHALAGEADTQYF
TRBJ2-2 TRBD1 few TRBV7-9 TGTGCCAGCAGCTCTGGACAGGGGAACACCGGGGAGCTGTTTTTT CASSSGQGNTGELFF
TRBJ2-7 TRBD1 . TRBV28 TGTGCCAGCAGTTCCCCCGACAGGGGACCCTACGAGCAGTACTTC CASSSPDRGPYEQYF
TRBJ1-4 TRBD1 . TRBV30 TGTGCCTGGAGTCGCAGAGGGGGCCGGAATGAAAAACTGTTTTTT CAWSRRGGRNEKLFF
TRBJ2-7 . . TRBV3-1/TRBV3-2 TGTGCCAGCAGCCAAGATCAAGGGGCCTATCGAGAGCAGTACTTC CASSQDQGAYREQYF
TRBJ1-1 . . TRBV28 TGTGCCAACTCGGGTGCCGGAAGGAACACTGAAGCTTTCTTT CANSGAGRNTEAFF
TRBJ1-2 . . TRBV6-6 TGTGCCAGCAGTTTAGAGTACGGTGGCTACACCTTC CASSLEYGGYTF
TRBJ1-1 TRBD1 . TRBV5-1 TGCGCCAGCAGCTTGGACAGGGGATACACTGAAGCTTTCTTT CASSLDRGYTEAFF
TRBJ2-1 . . TRBV28 TGTGCCAGCAGTTTTCACCAGGGCTCCTACAATGAGCAGTTCTTC CASSFHQGSYNEQFF
TRBJ1-1 . once TRBV5-1 TGCGCCAGCAGCTTAGGTTATTCGCCGGGGGAGGGCACTGAAGCTTTCTTT CASSLGYSPGEGTEAFF
TRBJ1-4 TRBD1 . TRBV19 TGTGCCAGCCAGGGGGCAGCTAATGAAAAACTGTTTTTT CASQGAANEKLFF
TRBJ1-5 . . TRBV21-1 TGTGCCAGCAGCCCAAATACGGGACCGCCGGGACAGGATCAGCCCCAGCATTTT CASSPNTGPPGQDQPQHF
TRBJ1-1 . few TRBV29-1 TGCAGCGTTGCGTGGGGCCTCACTGAAGCTTTCTTT CSVAWGLTEAFF
TRBJ1-3 . . TRBV11-2 TGTGCCAGCAGCCTAAGTATCTCTGGAAACACCATATATTTT CASSLSISGNTIYF
TRBJ1-1 TRBD1 . TRBV4-3 TGCGCCAGCAGCCAAGACGTAGGGGGCCGGGCTGAAGCTTTCTTT CASSQDVGGRAEAFF
TRBJ1-1 TRBD1 . TRBV28 TGTGCCAGCAGTTCGAACCCGGGACAGGGGGGAGGTAAAGCTTTCTTT CASSSNPGQGGGKAFF
TRBJ1-6 TRBD1 . TRBV7-3 TGTGCCAGCAGCTTAGGACAGGGGAGAAATTCACCCCTCCACTTT CASSLGQGRNSPLHF
TRBJ2-1 . . TRBV19 TGTGCCAGTAGTTTGCGGACAGTGGCCTACAATGAGCAGTTCTTC CASSLRTVAYNEQFF
TRBJ1-3 . few TRBV4-2 TGTGCCAGCAGCCAAACCAGGGGAAGAGGAAACACCATATATTTT CASSQTRGRGNTIYF
TRBJ1-1 . . TRBV7-3 TGTGCCAGCAGCCCAACGCGGAACACTGAAGCTTTCTTT CASSPTRNTEAFF
TRBJ1-2 . once TRBV19 TGTGCCAGTAGCCGGTCTTCCACCGTTACGCATGGCTACACCTTC CASSRSSTVTHGYTF
TRBJ1-5 . . TRBV7-2 TGTGCCAGCAGCCCCCCTGGCCAGAATCAGCCCCAGCATTTT CASSPPGQNQPQHF
TRBJ2-1 TRBD2 . TRBV7-2 TGTGCCAGCAGCTTAGCCGGACTAGCAGATTACAATGAGCAGTTCTTC CASSLAGLADYNEQFF
TRBJ1-2 . once TRBV30 TGTGCCTGGAGTTCAGGGGTGTCGGGAGGCTACACCTTC CAWSSGVSGGYTF
TRBJ1-2 . . TRBV28 TGTGCCAGCAGTCCTTTTCGGGGGGCTCCTAACTATGGCTACACCTTC CASSPFRGAPNYGYTF
TRBJ2-7 TRBD1 . TRBV24-1 TGTGCCACCAGTGAGTCCGGGACAGGGGGAATCCACGAGCAGTACTTC CATSESGTGGIHEQYF
TRBJ1-5 . . TRBV2 TGTGCCAGCAGCCCAACAGGGAATAGCAATCAGCCCCAGCATTTT CASSPTGNSNQPQHF